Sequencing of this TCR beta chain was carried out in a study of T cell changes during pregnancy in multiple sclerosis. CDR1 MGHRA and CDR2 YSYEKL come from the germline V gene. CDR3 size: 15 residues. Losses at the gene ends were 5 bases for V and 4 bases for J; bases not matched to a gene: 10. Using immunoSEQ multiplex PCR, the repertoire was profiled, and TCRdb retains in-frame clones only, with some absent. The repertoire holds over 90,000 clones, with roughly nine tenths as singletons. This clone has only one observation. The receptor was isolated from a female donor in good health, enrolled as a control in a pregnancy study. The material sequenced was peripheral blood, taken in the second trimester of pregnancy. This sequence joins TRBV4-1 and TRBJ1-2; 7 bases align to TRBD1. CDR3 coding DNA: TGCGCCAGCAGCTCACCGGGACAGCTAACCTATGGCTACACCTTC. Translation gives CASSSPGQLTYGYTF.